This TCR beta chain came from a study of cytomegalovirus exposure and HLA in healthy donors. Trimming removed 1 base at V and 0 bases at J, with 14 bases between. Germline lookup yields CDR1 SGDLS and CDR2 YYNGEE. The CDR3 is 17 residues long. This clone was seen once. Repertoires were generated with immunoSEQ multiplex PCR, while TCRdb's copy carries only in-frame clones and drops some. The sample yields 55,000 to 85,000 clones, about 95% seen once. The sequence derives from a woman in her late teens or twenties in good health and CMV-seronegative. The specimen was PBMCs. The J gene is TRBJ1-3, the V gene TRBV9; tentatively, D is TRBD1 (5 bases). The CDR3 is CASSVSTAGSSGNTIYF. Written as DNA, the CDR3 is TGTGCCAGCAGCGTATCGACAGCGGGGAGCTCTGGAAACACCATATATTTT.